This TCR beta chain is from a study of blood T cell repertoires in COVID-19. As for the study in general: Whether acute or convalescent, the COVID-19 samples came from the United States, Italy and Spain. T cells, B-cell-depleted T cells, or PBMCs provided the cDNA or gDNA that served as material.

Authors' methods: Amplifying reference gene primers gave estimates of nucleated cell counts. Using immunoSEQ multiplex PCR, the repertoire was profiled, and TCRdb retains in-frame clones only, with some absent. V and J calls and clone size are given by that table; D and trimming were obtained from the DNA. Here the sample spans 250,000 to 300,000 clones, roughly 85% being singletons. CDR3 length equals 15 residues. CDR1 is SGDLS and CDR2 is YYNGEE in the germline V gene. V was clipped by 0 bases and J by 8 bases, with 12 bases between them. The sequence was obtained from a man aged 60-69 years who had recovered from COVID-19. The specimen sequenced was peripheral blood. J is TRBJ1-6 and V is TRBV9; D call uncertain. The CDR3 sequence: CASSVASLPDSPLHF. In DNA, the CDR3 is TGTGCCAGCAGCGTAGCTAGCCTCCCGGATTCACCCCTCCACTTT.